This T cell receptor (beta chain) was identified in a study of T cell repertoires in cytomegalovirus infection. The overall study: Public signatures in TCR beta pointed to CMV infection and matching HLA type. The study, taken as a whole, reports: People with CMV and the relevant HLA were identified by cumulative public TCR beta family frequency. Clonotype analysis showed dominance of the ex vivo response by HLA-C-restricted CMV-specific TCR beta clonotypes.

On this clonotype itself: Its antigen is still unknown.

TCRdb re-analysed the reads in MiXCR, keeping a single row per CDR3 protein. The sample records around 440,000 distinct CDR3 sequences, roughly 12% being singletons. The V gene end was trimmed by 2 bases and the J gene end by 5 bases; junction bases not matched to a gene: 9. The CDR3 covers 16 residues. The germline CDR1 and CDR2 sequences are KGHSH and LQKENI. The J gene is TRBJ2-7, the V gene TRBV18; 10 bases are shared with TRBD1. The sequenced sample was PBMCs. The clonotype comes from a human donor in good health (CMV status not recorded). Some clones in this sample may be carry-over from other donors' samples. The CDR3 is CASSPIGQGGGNEQYF. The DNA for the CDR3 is TGTGCCAGCTCACCAATTGGACAGGGGGGTGGCAACGAGCAGTACTTC.